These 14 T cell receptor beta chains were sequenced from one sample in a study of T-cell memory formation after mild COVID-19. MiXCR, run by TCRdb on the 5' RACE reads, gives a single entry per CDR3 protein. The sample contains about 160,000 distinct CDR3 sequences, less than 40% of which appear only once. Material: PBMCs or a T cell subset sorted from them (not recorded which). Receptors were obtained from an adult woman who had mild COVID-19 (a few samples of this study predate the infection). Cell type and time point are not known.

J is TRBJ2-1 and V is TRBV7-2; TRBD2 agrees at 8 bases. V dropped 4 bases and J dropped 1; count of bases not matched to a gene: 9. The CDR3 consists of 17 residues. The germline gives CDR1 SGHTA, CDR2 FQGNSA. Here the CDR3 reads CASSSTGGTRSYNEQFF. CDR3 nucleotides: TGTGCCAGCAGCTCGACCGGAGGGACTAGGTCCTACAATGAGCAGTTCTTC.

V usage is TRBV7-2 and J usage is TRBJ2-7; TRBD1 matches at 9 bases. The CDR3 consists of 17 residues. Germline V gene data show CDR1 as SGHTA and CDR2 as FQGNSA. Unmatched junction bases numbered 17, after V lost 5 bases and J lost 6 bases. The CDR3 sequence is CASSPRPPGQGKGEQYF. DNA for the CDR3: TGTGCCAGCAGCCCCCGCCCCCCGGGACAGGGAAAAGGCGAGCAGTACTTC.

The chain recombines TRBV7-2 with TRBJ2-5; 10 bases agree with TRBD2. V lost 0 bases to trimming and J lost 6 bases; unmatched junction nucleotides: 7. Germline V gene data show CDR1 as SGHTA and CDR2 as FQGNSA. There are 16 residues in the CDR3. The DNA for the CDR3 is TGTGCCAGCAGCTTAGCCCCTAGCGGGGGATCGAAGACCCAGTACTTC. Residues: CASSLAPSGGSKTQYF.

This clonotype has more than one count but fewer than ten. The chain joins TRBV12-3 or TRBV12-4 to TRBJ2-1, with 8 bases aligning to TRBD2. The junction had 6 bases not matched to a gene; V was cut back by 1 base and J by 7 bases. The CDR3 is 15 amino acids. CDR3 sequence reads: CASSLGAGGLNEQFF. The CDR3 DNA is TGTGCCAGCAGTTTAGGGGCGGGGGGTTTGAATGAGCAGTTCTTC.

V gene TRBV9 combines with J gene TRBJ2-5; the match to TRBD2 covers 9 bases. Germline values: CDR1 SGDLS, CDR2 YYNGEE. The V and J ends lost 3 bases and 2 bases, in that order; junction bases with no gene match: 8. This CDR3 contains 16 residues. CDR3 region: CASSAPLAGGQETQYF. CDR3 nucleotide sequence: TGTGCCAGCAGCGCGCCCCTGGCGGGGGGGCAAGAGACCCAGTACTTC.

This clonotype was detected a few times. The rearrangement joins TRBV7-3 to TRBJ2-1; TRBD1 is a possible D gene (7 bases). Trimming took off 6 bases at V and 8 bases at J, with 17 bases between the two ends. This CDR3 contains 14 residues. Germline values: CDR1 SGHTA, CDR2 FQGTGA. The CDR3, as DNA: TGTGCCAGCAGTTCCCGACAGGGAGGCTATGAGCAGTTCTTC. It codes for CASSSRQGGYEQFF.

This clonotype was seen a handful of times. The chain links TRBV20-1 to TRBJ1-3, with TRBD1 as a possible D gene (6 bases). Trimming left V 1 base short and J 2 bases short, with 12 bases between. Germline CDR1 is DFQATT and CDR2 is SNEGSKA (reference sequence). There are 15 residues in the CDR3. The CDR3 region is CSARVPGATGNTIYF. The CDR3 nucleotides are TGCAGTGCTAGAGTCCCAGGGGCGACTGGAAACACCATATATTTT.

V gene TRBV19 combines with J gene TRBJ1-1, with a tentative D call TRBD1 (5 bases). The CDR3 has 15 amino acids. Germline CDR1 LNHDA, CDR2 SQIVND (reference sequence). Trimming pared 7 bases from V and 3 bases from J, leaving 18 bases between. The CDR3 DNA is TGTGCCAGTAAAGGTCAGGGTATGAAGGACACTGAAGCTTTCTTT. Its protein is CASKGQGMKDTEAFF.

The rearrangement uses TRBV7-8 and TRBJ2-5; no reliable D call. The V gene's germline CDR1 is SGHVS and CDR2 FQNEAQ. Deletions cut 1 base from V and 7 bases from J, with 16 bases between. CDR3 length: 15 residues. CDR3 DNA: TGTGCCAGCAGCTTAGAGGCAGCGCCGGACGGGACCCAGTACTTC. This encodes CASSLEAAPDGTQYF.

The CDR3 region has the DNA TGTGCCAGCAGCTTAACCGTGAACACCGGGGAGCTGTTTTTT. Translated, it gives CASSLTVNTGELFF. The rearrangement joins TRBV11-3 to TRBJ2-2; D gene unclear. Germline CDR1 is SGHNT and CDR2 is YENEEA. V lost 2 bases and J lost 1, with 5 bases in between. The CDR3 is made up of 14 amino acids.

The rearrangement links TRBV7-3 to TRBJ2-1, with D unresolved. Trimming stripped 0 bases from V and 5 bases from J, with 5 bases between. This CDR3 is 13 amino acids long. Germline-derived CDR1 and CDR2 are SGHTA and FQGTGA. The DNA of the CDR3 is TGTGCCAGCAGCTTAACTGGTAACAATGAGCAGTTCTTC. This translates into CASSLTGNNEQFF.

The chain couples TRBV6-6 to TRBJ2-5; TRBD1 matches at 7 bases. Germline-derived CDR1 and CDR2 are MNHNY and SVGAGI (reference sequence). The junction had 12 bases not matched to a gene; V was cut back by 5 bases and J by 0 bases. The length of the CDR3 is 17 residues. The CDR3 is CASSAFIDRVDQETQYF. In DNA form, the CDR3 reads TGTGCCAGCAGTGCCTTCATTGACAGGGTGGACCAAGAGACCCAGTACTTC.

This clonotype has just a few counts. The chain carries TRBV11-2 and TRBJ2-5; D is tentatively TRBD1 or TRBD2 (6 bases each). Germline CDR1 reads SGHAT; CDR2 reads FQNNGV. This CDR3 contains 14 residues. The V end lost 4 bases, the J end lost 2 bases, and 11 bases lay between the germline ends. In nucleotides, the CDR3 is TGTGCCAGCAGCTGGGGGGCCAGACAAGAGACCCAGTACTTC. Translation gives CASSWGARQETQYF.

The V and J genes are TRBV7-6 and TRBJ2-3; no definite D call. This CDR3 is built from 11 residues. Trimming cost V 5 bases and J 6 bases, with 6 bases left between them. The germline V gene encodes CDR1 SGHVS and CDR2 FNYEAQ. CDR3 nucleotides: TGTGCCAGCAGCCACGACGATACGCAGTATTTT. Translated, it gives CASSHDDTQYF. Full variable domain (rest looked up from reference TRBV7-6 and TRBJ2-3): GAGVSQSPRYKVTKRGQDVALRCDPISGHVSLYWYRQALGQGPEFLTYFNYEAQQDKSGLPNDRFSAERPEGSISTLTIQRTEQRDSAMYRCASSHDDTQYFGPGTRLTVL.